This TCR beta chain was obtained from a study of graft-versus-host responses after intestinal transplantation. Whole-study context: Multivisceral, liver-intestinal, or isolated intestinal transplants were received by the recipients. Anti-thymocyte globulin induction preceded about 3 years of tacrolimus and steroid maintenance in all recipients.

The data were produced by immunoSEQ multiplex PCR, yet TCRdb's version contains in-frame clones alone and is incomplete. The table lists 40,000 or so clones, about nine tenths of them singletons. For this clone: Its antigen is not identified.

Investigators treated the graft tissue so that it released intraepithelial and lamina propria lymphocytes. The CDR3 is made up of 13 amino acids. CDR1 KGHSH and CDR2 LQKENI come from the germline V gene. Trimming removed 2 bases from V and 8 bases from J; junction bases left unmatched: 3. Findings and limits, study-wide: After transplant, early declines in HvG clones were associated with peak levels of circulating GvH clones. Recipient-marrow GvH clones were detected, some having first appeared in ileum or blood.

The chain uses TRBV18 and TRBJ1-2; TRBD1 agrees at 9 bases. The sequence derives from a human patient who received an intestinal transplant, so some T cells may come from the graft donor. Sequencing used ileum tissue, obtained approximately 210 days after intestinal transplant. The CDR3 loop is CASSPTGQGGYTF. CDR3 coding DNA: TGTGCCAGCTCACCAACGGGACAGGGCGGCTACACCTTC.